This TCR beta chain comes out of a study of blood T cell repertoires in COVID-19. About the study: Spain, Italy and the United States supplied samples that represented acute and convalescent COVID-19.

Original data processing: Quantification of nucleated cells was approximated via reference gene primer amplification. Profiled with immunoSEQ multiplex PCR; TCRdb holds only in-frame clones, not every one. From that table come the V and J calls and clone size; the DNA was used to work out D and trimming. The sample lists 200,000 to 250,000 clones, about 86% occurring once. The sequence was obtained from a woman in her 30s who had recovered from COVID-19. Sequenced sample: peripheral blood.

The CDR3 region has the DNA TGCAGTGCTACTGACGAGTTCTCTGGAAACACCATATATTTT. Translated: CSATDEFSGNTIYF. This sequence joins TRBV20-1 and TRBJ1-3; D remains ambiguous. V lost 4 bases and J 0 bases, leaving 10 bases between the germline ends. The V gene's germline CDR1 is DFQATT and CDR2 SNEGSKA (reference sequence). This CDR3 is built from 14 residues.